Listed here are 13 T cell receptor beta chains from one sample, sequenced in a study of blood T cell repertoires in COVID-19. Only in-frame clones appear in the TCRdb table, and some are missing; sequencing was by immunoSEQ multiplex PCR. Altogether over 150,000 clones are present, 85% to 90% being singletons, with the ten largest covering less than 3%. What was sequenced was peripheral blood. These receptors all come from a man in his forties or fifties with active or convalescent COVID-19.

The gene calls are TRBV6-5 and TRBJ1-2; 8 nucleotides align to TRBD1. This CDR3 has 13 amino acids. The J segment lost 8 bases and the V segment lost 7 bases, leaving 9 bases of the junction unmatched. CDR1 MNHEY and CDR2 SVGAGI come from the germline V gene. CDR3 in amino acids: CASTRQGMRGYTF. The CDR3 DNA reads as TGTGCCAGCACCCGACAGGGGATGAGGGGCTACACCTTC.

The chain has TRBV6-5 and TRBJ2-1; D perhaps matches TRBD2 (6 bases). The CDR3 contains 13 residues. Trimming stripped 7 bases from V and 6 bases from J, with 13 bases between. Germline assignment: CDR1 MNHEY and CDR2 SVGAGI. CDR3 protein: CASKTGLLNEQFF. In DNA, the CDR3 is TGTGCCAGCAAAACGGGACTTCTCAATGAGCAGTTCTTC.

In this sample, this clone turned up once. The chain recombines TRBV3-1 (or the pseudogene TRBV3-2) with TRBJ1-5; D call uncertain. CDR1 and CDR2 from the germline V gene are LGHDT and YNNKEL (reference sequence). The CDR3 is made up of 13 amino acids. Trimming stripped 0 bases from V and 4 bases from J, with 4 bases between. In DNA, the CDR3 is TGTGCCAGCAGCCAAGACGGGAATCAGCCCCAGCATTTT. Protein: CASSQDGNQPQHF.

The chain uses TRBV9 and TRBJ1-2, with D possibly matching TRBD1 (6 bases). The germline V and J ends were trimmed by 4 bases and 4 bases, with 8 bases remaining between them. Germline V gives CDR1 SGDLS, CDR2 YYNGEE. The CDR3 contains 12 residues. In DNA form, the CDR3 reads TGTGCCAGCAGCTCACAGGGCTATGGCTACACCTTC. Translating it yields CASSSQGYGYTF.

The CDR3 here is CSVGQLSTGELFF. The CDR3, as DNA: TGCAGCGTTGGCCAACTCTCAACCGGGGAGCTGTTTTTT. The V call is TRBV29-1, the J call TRBJ2-2; no reliable D call. This CDR3 spans 13 amino acids. CDR1 SQVTM and CDR2 ANQGSEA come from the germline V gene. The V gene lost 4 bases and the J gene lost 5 bases, with 11 bases spanning the gap.

This clone has a handful of counts. The CDR3 DNA is TGTGCCATACAGGGTGAGCAGTACTTC. It encodes CAIQGEQYF. The genes are TRBV19 and TRBJ2-7, with a possible D match to TRBD1 (6 bases). CDR1 is LNHDA and CDR2 is SQIVND in the germline V gene (reference sequence). V lost 10 bases to trimming and J lost 7 bases, with 8 bases between them. The CDR3 is 9 amino acids.

This clone occurred once. The chain uses TRBV24-1 and TRBJ2-5; 7 bases agree with TRBD2. The CDR3 covers 14 residues. V lost 1 base, J lost 4 bases, and 2 bases stayed unmatched. Per germline, CDR1 KGHDR and CDR2 SFDVKD. The CDR3 coding sequence is TGTGCCACCAGTGATTTCGGGGGGAGAGAGACCCAGTACTTC. Translating gives CATSDFGGRETQYF.

This clone was observed many times. Other nucleotide sequences from this sample produce the same CDR3. This chain joins TRBV18 and TRBJ1-1; TRBD1 is a possible D gene (5 bases). Germline loops: CDR1 KGHSH, CDR2 LQKENI. This CDR3 is 12 amino acids long. V lost 3 bases to trimming and J lost 6 bases, with 8 bases between them. The CDR3 coding sequence is TGTGCCAGCTCACCGGAAGGGGCTGAAGCTTTCTTT. It codes for CASSPEGAEAFF.

The chain joins TRBV7-3 to TRBJ2-2, with TRBD2 as a possible D gene (6 bases). CDR3 size: 15 residues. Germline assignment: CDR1 SGHTA and CDR2 FQGTGA. V gave up 1 base and J gave up 0 bases, with 6 bases separating them. CDR3 sequence reads: CASSLSGANTGELFF. CDR3 sequence (DNA): TGTGCCAGCAGCTTAAGCGGGGCGAACACCGGGGAGCTGTTTTTT. The entire variable domain, with the rest obtained from reference TRBV7-3 and TRBJ2-2, is as follows: GAGVSQTPSNKVTEKGKYVELRCDPISGHTALYWYRQSLGQGPEFLIYFQGTGAADDSGLPNDRFFAVRPEGSVSTLKIQRTERGDSAVYLCASSLSGANTGELFFGEGSRLTVL.

J is TRBJ2-7 and V is TRBV28; possible D gene TRBD2, 7 bases. CDR1 MDHEN and CDR2 SYDVKM come from the germline V gene. Between the trimmed V and J ends, which lost 3 bases and 3 bases, there was a span of 12 bases. The CDR3 spans 14 residues. The CDR3 spells CASSLGGGSYEQYF. CDR3 in DNA: TGTGCCAGCAGTTTGGGAGGGGGTAGCTACGAGCAGTACTTC.

The chain couples TRBV19 to TRBJ2-4; D unresolved. Trimming left V 3 bases short and J 6 bases short, with 6 bases between. The CDR3 covers 12 residues. Looked up from germline, CDR1 is LNHDA and CDR2 is SQIVND (reference sequence). Here the CDR3 DNA reads TGTGCCAGTAGTATTTCAGGAAACATTCAGTACTTC. Amino acid sequence: CASSISGNIQYF.

The chain uses TRBV27 and TRBJ1-3; 7 bases agree with TRBD1. J gave up 0 bases and V 9 bases, and 2 bases lay outside the gene matches. Germline V gives CDR1 MNHEY, CDR2 SMNVEV (reference sequence). The CDR3 totals 13 residues. CDR3 protein: CARGTASGNTIYF. In DNA form, the CDR3 reads TGTGCCAGGGGGACAGCCTCTGGAAACACCATATATTTT.

The V call is TRBV7-9, the J call TRBJ2-2; 7 bases match TRBD2. The CDR3 covers 18 residues. The V gene end was trimmed by 5 bases and the J gene end by 4 bases; junction bases not matched to a gene: 16. Germline V gene lookup returns CDR1 SEHNR and CDR2 FQNEAQ (reference sequence). The CDR3 DNA reads TGTGCCAGCAGCCTCCCTAAGGAGGGGAGGGTCAGCACCGGGGAGCTGTTTTTT. Translating it yields CASSLPKEGRVSTGELFF. Together with reference TRBV7-9 and TRBJ2-2, the CDR3 gives the full variable domain: DTGVSQNPRHKITKRGQNVTFRCDPISEHNRLYWYRQTLGQGPEFLTYFQNEAQLEKSRLLSDRFSAERPKGSFSTLEIQRTEQGDSAMYLCASSLPKEGRVSTGELFFGEGSRLTVL.